What follows are 30 T cell receptor beta chains derived from one specimen sequenced in a study of shared clonotypes between healthy human individuals. Sequencing was performed with immunoSEQ multiplex PCR; in TCRdb, only in-frame clones are kept and a portion is missing. In the table there are about 960,000 clones, approximately 76% of which are singletons. Sequencing used memory CD4+ T cells sorted from blood. Subset meaning: CD45RA-negative fraction. These TCRs come from a man aged 18 to 29 in good health.

The rearrangement joins TRBV11-2 to TRBJ1-2, with 8 positions matching TRBD1. The CDR3 extends over 14 amino acids. V lost 5 bases to trimming and J lost 5 bases; unmatched junction nucleotides: 7. CDR1 and CDR2 from the germline V gene are SGHAT and FQNNGV. The CDR3 sequence: CASSRTGQAYGYTF. CDR3 in DNA: TGTGCCAGCAGCCGAACGGGACAGGCATATGGCTACACCTTC.

The genes are TRBV7-2 and TRBJ1-1; D call uncertain. The CDR3 runs to 15 residues. Trimming took 3 bases from V and 0 from J, leaving 11 bases between them. Germline V gene data show CDR1 as SGHTA and CDR2 as FQGNSA. The CDR3 DNA follows: TGTGCCAGCAGCTTGGGATTAACTATGAACACTGAAGCTTTCTTT. Its protein product is CASSLGLTMNTEAFF.

This clone was recorded at least ten times. The chain links TRBV7-8 to TRBJ2-7, with a possible D match to TRBD1 (6 bases). Trimming stripped 4 bases from V and 0 bases from J, with 16 bases between. Germline lookup yields CDR1 SGHVS and CDR2 FQNEAQ. The CDR3 loop spans 16 amino acids. The CDR3 protein is CASSYGQTRSSYEQYF. The CDR3 coding sequence is TGTGCCAGCAGCTACGGACAGACAAGGAGCTCCTACGAGCAGTACTTC. Full variable domain (missing parts from reference TRBV7-8 and TRBJ2-7): GAGVSQSPRYKVAKRGQDVALRCDPISGHVSLFWYQQALGQGPEFLTYFQNEAQLDKSGLPSDRFFAERPEGSVSTLKIQRTQQEDSAVYLCASSYGQTRSSYEQYFGPGTRLTVT.

The chain recombines TRBV19 with TRBJ2-1, with 11 nucleotides matching TRBD2. The CDR3 is 16 residues long. The V and J ends lost 6 bases and 8 bases, in that order; junction bases with no gene match: 12. CDR1 LNHDA and CDR2 SQIVND come from the germline V gene (reference sequence). CDR3 DNA: TGTGCCAGTAGAAGCCTAGCGGGAGGTGAAGGTTATGAGCAGTTCTTC. This gives the protein CASRSLAGGEGYEQFF.

The chain joins TRBV11-3 to TRBJ1-4; D not resolved. CDR1 SGHNT and CDR2 YENEEA come from the germline V gene. The CDR3 is made up of 15 amino acids. The V end lost 4 bases, the J end lost 8 bases, and 17 bases lay between the germline ends. CDR3 DNA: TGTGCCAGCAGCTCCGATCAATCAAGAGTCGAAAAACTGTTTTTT. Translating gives CASSSDQSRVEKLFF.

The chain recombines TRBV5-6 with TRBJ1-5; D remains unclear. From germline, CDR1 is SGHDT and CDR2 YYEEEE. V lost 2 bases and J lost 4, with 4 bases in between. CDR3 length: 12 residues. This CDR3 reads CASSLQNQPQHF. For the CDR3, the DNA is TGTGCCAGCAGCTTACAGAATCAGCCCCAGCATTTT.

The chain has TRBV5-1 and TRBJ2-3; TRBD1 aligns across 8 bases. V shed 1 base, J shed 4 bases, and the junction held 8 bases outside the gene matches. This CDR3 comprises 16 residues. Germline CDR1 SGHRS, CDR2 YFSETQ. For the CDR3, the DNA is TGCGCCAGCAGCTTGAGGCCAGGGGGCACCGCAGATACGCAGTATTTT. Its translation is CASSLRPGGTADTQYF.

The chain recombines TRBV12-2 with TRBJ2-7. TRBV12-2 is given as a pseudogene. This CDR3 spans 10 amino acids. The CDR3 nucleotides are TGTGCAAGTCGCGCCGGAGACGGGCACTTC. Its protein is CASRAGDGHF.

The count of this clone is one. The chain joins TRBV27 to TRBJ1-1; possibly TRBD1 for D (5 bases). Germline V gene data show CDR1 as MNHEY and CDR2 as SMNVEV (reference sequence). The CDR3 covers 13 residues. Trimming pared 5 bases from V and 4 bases from J, leaving 11 bases between. This CDR3 is CASSRQWGTEAFF. In DNA, the CDR3 is TGTGCCAGCAGTCGACAGTGGGGCACTGAAGCTTTCTTT.

This chain joins TRBV6-1 and TRBJ2-3; D unresolved. V lost 0 bases, J lost 1 base, and 5 bases lay in between. Germline CDR1 MNHNS, CDR2 SASEGT. This CDR3 spans 14 amino acids. The CDR3, as DNA: TGTGCCAGCAGTGAAGCCCCGGGCACAGATACGCAGTATTTT. Amino acids: CASSEAPGTDTQYF.

Regarding this clone: This CDR3 is also generated by other DNA sequences in the sample. This CDR3 is CATSRDRADTEAFF. CDR3 DNA sequence: TGTGCCACCAGCCGGGACCGGGCGGACACTGAAGCTTTCTTT. The chain carries TRBV15 and TRBJ1-1; possibly TRBD1 for D (5 bases). Per germline, CDR1 LNHNV and CDR2 YYDKDF (reference sequence). V shed 5 bases and J shed 3 bases, with 13 bases lying between them. The CDR3 spans 14 residues.

This clone was observed a handful of times. This rearrangement joins TRBV4-1 to TRBJ1-5; 8 bases map to TRBD1. Germline CDR1 MGHRA, CDR2 YSYEKL. The junction had 9 bases not matched to a gene; V was cut back by 4 bases and J by 1 base. The CDR3 is 17 residues long. DNA of the CDR3: TGCGCCAGCAGCCCTCTAGACAGGGGCGAGAGCAATCAGCCCCAGCATTTT. Protein: CASSPLDRGESNQPQHF.

This chain uses TRBV18 with TRBJ2-2, with D possibly matching TRBD1 (7 bases). CDR1 KGHSH and CDR2 LQKENI come from the germline V gene. V lost 4 bases and J 5 bases, leaving 11 bases between the germline ends. The CDR3 is made up of 14 amino acids. CDR3 amino acids: CASSRSGGTGELFF. CDR3 nucleotides: TGTGCCAGCTCACGTTCAGGGGGGACCGGGGAGCTGTTTTTT.

The chain employs TRBV6-6 and TRBJ2-2; 9 bases are a match to TRBD1. The length of the CDR3 is 16 residues. V lost 5 bases and J lost 5; bases outside the gene matches: 9. The V gene's germline CDR1 is MNHNY and CDR2 SVGAGI (reference sequence). CDR3 nucleotides: TGTGCCAGCAGTCTTACAGGGGGCGCCCTTACCGGGGAGCTGTTTTTT. Protein product: CASSLTGGALTGELFF.

This clone was counted at least ten times. This sequence joins TRBV29-1 and TRBJ1-1; D gene uncertain. V was pared by 6 bases and J by 8 bases, with 13 bases between. The germline gives CDR1 SQVTM, CDR2 ANQGSEA. There are 11 residues in the CDR3. The CDR3 sequence: CSVVTASEAFF. Here the CDR3 DNA reads TGCAGCGTAGTCACAGCGTCAGAAGCTTTCTTT.

This clone has a handful of counts. The same CDR3 can be traced to other DNA sequences in this sample. The chain employs TRBV6-5 and TRBJ1-5, with a tentative D call TRBD1 (5 bases). Germline-derived CDR1 and CDR2 are MNHEY and SVGAGI. Trimming removed 5 bases at V and 7 bases at J, with 12 bases between. CDR3 length equals 13 residues. The CDR3: CASSPGRWQPQHF. CDR3 DNA: TGTGCCAGCAGTCCGGGACGGTGGCAGCCCCAGCATTTT.

This chain joins TRBV9 and TRBJ2-2; D is undetermined. The V and J ends lost 4 bases and 0 bases respectively, with 13 bases between them. From germline, CDR1 is SGDLS and CDR2 YYNGEE. The CDR3 contains 16 residues. The CDR3 region has the DNA TGTGCCAGCAGCTATTCGGGTCTGGCGAACACCGGGGAGCTGTTTTTT. This codes for CASSYSGLANTGELFF.

This clone appeared a few times. The chain is built from TRBV7-2 and TRBJ2-2; TRBD1 matches 9 bases. The CDR3 covers 14 residues. Looked up from germline, CDR1 is SGHTA and CDR2 is FQGNSA. V lost 5 bases, J lost 5 bases, and 3 bases stayed unmatched. CDR3 bases: TGTGCCAGCAGCCCACAGGGGGCGACCGGGGAGCTGTTTTTT. It specifies CASSPQGATGELFF.

The CDR3 is CASSLSGGGNIQYF. The CDR3, as DNA: TGTGCCAGCAGTTTATCGGGCGGGGGAAACATTCAGTACTTC. The chain joins TRBV28 to TRBJ2-4; TRBD2 matches at 7 bases. Germline V gene sequence: CDR1 MDHEN, CDR2 SYDVKM. CDR3 length: 14 residues. J was trimmed by 6 bases and V by 1 base; bases with no gene match: 3.

Worth noting for this clone: Distinct nucleotide sequences in the sample also encode this CDR3. The V and J genes are TRBV5-1 and TRBJ2-3, with 14 bases that match TRBD2. Germline V lookup: CDR1 SGHRS, CDR2 YFSETQ. This CDR3 contains 16 residues. Germline trimming cut 0 bases from V and 3 bases from J; bases unmatched to any gene: 0. CDR3: CASSLGTSGGTDTQYF. DNA for the CDR3: TGCGCCAGCAGCTTGGGGACTAGCGGGGGGACAGATACGCAGTATTTT.

Of note for this clone: In the same sample, other DNA sequences code for this CDR3. The chain recombines TRBV7-8 with TRBJ2-7; D is undetermined. Germline V gene sequence: CDR1 SGHVS, CDR2 FQNEAQ. CDR3 size: 12 residues. Trimming removed 1 base at V and 4 bases at J, with 5 bases between. CDR3 sequence reads: CASSLVGYEQYF. As DNA, the CDR3 is TGTGCCAGCAGCTTAGTCGGGTACGAGCAGTACTTC.

The chain recombines TRBV6-1 with TRBJ1-5; D unclear. This CDR3 region has 13 residues. Trimming removed 6 bases at V and 9 bases at J, with 15 bases between. Looked up from germline, CDR1 is MNHNS and CDR2 is SASEGT. CDR3 sequence reads: CASSLDPLTPQHF. The CDR3, as DNA: TGTGCCAGCAGCCTGGACCCGTTGACGCCCCAGCATTTT.

The table lists this clone with a count of one. This chain uses TRBV29-1 with TRBJ1-6; 8 nucleotides agree with TRBD1. The CDR3 consists of 15 residues. The ends lost 6 bases at V and 0 bases at J; junction bases unmatched: 4. Germline V gene sequence: CDR1 SQVTM, CDR2 ANQGSEA. CDR3 protein: CSVRTGTSYNSPLHF. The CDR3 DNA reads TGCAGCGTCCGGACAGGGACCTCCTATAATTCACCCCTCCACTTT.

The rearrangement uses TRBV18 and TRBJ2-7; D gene uncertain. Germline CDR1 is KGHSH and CDR2 is LQKENI. CDR3 size: 15 residues. Trimming pared 6 bases from V and 0 bases from J, leaving 15 bases between. The CDR3 DNA follows: TGTGCCAGCTCGCCCGGGTCTACACCCTCCTACGAGCAGTACTTC. It specifies CASSPGSTPSYEQYF.

This clone occurred once. The rearrangement links TRBV6-1 to TRBJ2-5; D possibly corresponds to TRBD2 (8 bases). CDR1 is MNHNS and CDR2 is SASEGT in the germline V gene. The V end was cut by 2 bases, the J end by 4 bases, with 14 bases between. The CDR3 spans 15 residues. CDR3 DNA: TGTGCCAGCAGTGAATTCGGGAGGGGGCGAGAGACCCAGTACTTC. It is translated as CASSEFGRGRETQYF.

The rearrangement joins TRBV6-5 to TRBJ2-2; 10 positions match TRBD1. Germline CDR1 reads MNHEY; CDR2 reads SVGAGI. The ends lost 2 bases at V and 6 bases at J; junction bases unmatched: 3. The CDR3 extends over 15 amino acids. CDR3 bases: TGTGCCAGCAGTTACCGCGGGACAGGGGCCGGGGAGCTGTTTTTT. Its translation is CASSYRGTGAGELFF.

The chain joins TRBV21-1 to TRBJ1-2; the table's D call of TRBD1 was not tested on the DNA. TRBV21-1 is noted as a pseudogene. The length of the CDR3 is 16 residues. The CDR3 region is CASSTQNLDSNYGYTF. CDR3 nucleotides: TGTGCCAGCAGCACTCAGAATTTGGACAGTAACTATGGCTACACCTTC.

J is TRBJ2-2 and V is TRBV5-4, with 9 bases that match TRBD1. Germline-derived CDR1 and CDR2 are SGHNT and YYREEE (reference sequence). The CDR3 runs to 16 residues. Trimming at V came to 4 bases and at J to 3 bases, leaving 7 bases not matched to a gene. Written as DNA, the CDR3 is TGTGCCAGCAGCCCCAAGACAGGGGGGTACACCGGGGAGCTGTTTTTT. Amino acids: CASSPKTGGYTGELFF.

The gene calls are TRBV6-1 and TRBJ1-6, with 9 bases aligning to TRBD1. The CDR3 runs to 15 residues. V shed 4 bases, J shed 7 bases, and the junction held 5 bases outside the gene matches. Germline V gene data show CDR1 as MNHNS and CDR2 as SASEGT. As DNA, the CDR3 is TGTGCCAGCAGTGTTACAGGGGGCTTAAATTCACCCCTCCACTTT. This encodes CASSVTGGLNSPLHF.

The V and J genes are TRBV6-1 and TRBJ2-5, with 9 bases that match TRBD1. The CDR3 is made up of 15 amino acids. Germline V gene data show CDR1 as MNHNS and CDR2 as SASEGT. Trimming removed 2 bases from V and 5 bases from J; junction bases left unmatched: 6. CDR3 protein: CASSELQGAWETQYF. As DNA, the CDR3 is TGTGCCAGCAGTGAACTACAGGGGGCCTGGGAGACCCAGTACTTC.